The present TCR beta chain was sequenced within a study of cytomegalovirus exposure and HLA in healthy donors. Study-level points and caveats: Owing to their indistinguishability, certain V segments, notably TRBV6-2 and TRBV6-3, were excluded. Analysis was carried out at a later point, and it linked a missense DCLRE1C variant to TCR beta V- and J-gene trimming.

As concerns this clone: What it binds is not known.

The germline gives CDR1 LNHNV, CDR2 YYDKDF (reference sequence). This CDR3 is built from 13 residues. Trimming took 4 bases from V and 4 from J, leaving 8 bases between them. Primers: 60 Vbeta forward and 13 Jbeta reverse. Authors' methods: Per a later analysis, the number of unique TCR beta chains was some 80 million, of which 8.5 million to 11 million were shared. Repertoires were generated with immunoSEQ multiplex PCR, while TCRdb's copy carries only in-frame clones and drops some. Clonal size and the V and J genes are those of that table, whereas D and trimming came from the DNA. The sample yields about 110,000 clones, about 76% seen once.

The material sequenced was PBMCs. This TCR was sampled from a young woman in good health and CMV-seronegative. This rearrangement joins TRBV15 to TRBJ1-5, with D hard to call. The CDR3 DNA is TGTGCCACCAGCACACAGTATAATCAGCCCCAGCATTTT. This translates into CATSTQYNQPQHF.